This TCR beta chain is drawn from a study of beta chain features in type 1 diabetes. Study results and caveats: Fewer junction insertions and more nucleotide deletions appeared in type 1 diabetes patients.

Germline V CDR1 and CDR2: SGHTA, FQGNSA. The length of the CDR3 is 16 residues. V gave up 5 bases and J gave up 0 bases; unmatched junction bases: 6. Expressed TCRB transcripts were sequenced after all isolated RNA was converted to cDNA. The data were produced by immunoSEQ multiplex PCR, yet TCRdb's version contains in-frame clones alone and is incomplete. The repertoire holds over 300,000 clones, with 7.5% to 9% as singletons. Ten or more counts support this clone. The target antigen is unknown. This chain uses TRBV7-2 with TRBJ2-1, with 8 bases aligning to TRBD1. The sample consisted of central memory CD4+ T cells from blood. This receptor was identified in a woman between 18 and 29 years old in good health. CDR3: CASSTRTGLSYNEQFF. CDR3 bases: TGTGCCAGCAGCACCCGGACAGGGCTCTCCTACAATGAGCAGTTCTTC.